This is a list of T cell receptor beta chains from one sample in a study of early T cells in non-severe SARS-CoV-2 infection. MiXCR, applied by TCRdb to the 5' RACE reads, yields one record per CDR3 protein. The sample holds approximately 50,000 distinct CDR3 sequences, 7.5% to 10% seen once. Specimen: whole blood. The receptors originated from an adult who was a healthcare worker with PCR-confirmed SARS-CoV-2 infection or an uninfected control (not recorded which). Each CDR3 is given with its conserved first and last residue. The D gene is left open where the match is weak. Not all rows give a size; the values are once, few, many and, for expanded clones, a class.

TRBJ1-2 many TRBV6-2/TRBV6-3 TRBD1 CASSKTGERGYTF TGTGCCAGCAGTAAAACAGGGGAGCGTGGCTACACCTTC
TRBJ1-2 NA TRBV7-2 NA CASRLQESSGYTF TGTGCCAGCAGGTTACAGGAGTCTAGTGGCTACACCTTC
TRBJ2-1 NA TRBV11-2 TRBD2 CASTSLGGLADNEQFF TGTGCCAGCACCTCATTAGGGGGACTAGCGGACAATGAGCAGTTCTTC
TRBJ2-2 few TRBV5-1 NA CASSLSAGSDTGELFF TGCGCCAGCAGCTTATCTGCCGGGTCAGACACCGGGGAGCTGTTTTTT
TRBJ1-4 many TRBV19 NA CASSIDKVPIEELFF TGTGCCAGTAGTATTGACAAGGTTCCGATTGAGGAACTGTTTTTT
TRBJ2-5 many TRBV7-7 TRBD2 CASSETSGIVETQYF TGTGCTAGCAGCGAGACTAGCGGGATCGTAGAGACCCAGTACTTC
TRBJ1-2 NA TRBV29-1 NA CSVEGGARYGYTF TGCAGCGTTGAGGGGGGTGCGAGATATGGCTACACCTTC
TRBJ2-1 many TRBV6-2/TRBV6-3 TRBD2 CASSYRSGSSYNEQFF TGTGCCAGCAGTTACCGTAGCGGGAGCTCCTACAATGAGCAGTTCTTC
TRBJ2-1 many TRBV12-3/TRBV12-4 NA CASSFSGPGDEQFF TGTGCCAGCAGTTTTAGCGGCCCTGGGGATGAGCAGTTCTTC
TRBJ2-7 NA TRBV5-8 NA CASSFFTGRLYEQYF TGTGCCAGCAGCTTTTTCACCGGGAGACTTTACGAGCAGTACTTC
TRBJ1-1 few TRBV7-3 NA CASTRTPMNTEAFF TGTGCCAGCACCCGTACGCCTATGAACACTGAAGCTTTCTTT
TRBJ2-3 many TRBV5-5 NA CASSLLMAATDTQYF TGTGCCAGCAGCTTGTTAATGGCTGCAACAGATACGCAGTATTTT
TRBJ2-4 many TRBV7-8 TRBD1 CASSLAVDRGAIQYF TGTGCCAGCAGCTTAGCTGTGGACAGGGGGGCCATTCAGTACTTC
TRBJ1-5 few TRBV9 NA CASSVGGDSNQPQHF TGTGCCAGCAGCGTAGGCGGAGATAGCAATCAGCCCCAGCATTTT
TRBJ1-1 many TRBV10-3 NA CAIMGEMMNTEAFF TGTGCCATCATGGGGGAAATGATGAACACTGAAGCTTTCTTT
TRBJ2-3 many TRBV7-8 TRBD1 CASSWTGTDTQYF TGTGCCAGCAGCTGGACAGGGACAGATACGCAGTATTTT
TRBJ2-1 many TRBV12-3/TRBV12-4 TRBD1 CASTLSGTGGKQFF TGTGCCAGCACACTCTCCGGGACAGGGGGAAAGCAGTTCTTC
TRBJ2-1 few TRBV11-2 NA CASSLVRGTSEQFF TGTGCCAGCAGCTTAGTGAGAGGAACTAGCGAGCAGTTCTTC
TRBJ2-1 few TRBV5-1 NA CASSLGGTAKRDGEQFF TGCGCCAGCAGCCTGGGGGGTACGGCCAAACGGGACGGTGAGCAGTTCTTC
TRBJ2-5 NA TRBV28 NA CASSLARVGGETQYF TGTGCCAGCAGTTTAGCCCGGGTGGGTGGGGAGACCCAGTACTTC
TRBJ1-1 NA TRBV6-2/TRBV6-3 NA CASTPLGMNTEAFF TGTGCCAGCACCCCACTCGGGATGAACACTGAAGCTTTCTTT
TRBJ2-7 NA TRBV28 NA CASSFGQKRHEQYF TGTGCCAGCAGTTTCGGACAGAAGCGGCACGAGCAGTACTTC
TRBJ2-7 NA TRBV7-9 TRBD2 CASSLETSGSPYEQYF TGTGCCAGCAGCTTAGAGACTAGCGGGAGTCCCTACGAGCAGTACTTC
TRBJ1-5 NA TRBV12-3/TRBV12-4 TRBD1 CASSLGDRGLYQPQHF TGTGCCAGCAGTTTGGGGGACAGGGGGCTGTATCAGCCCCAGCATTTT
TRBJ1-1 few TRBV29-1 NA CSVARKNTEAFF TGCAGCGTTGCCAGAAAGAACACTGAAGCTTTCTTT
TRBJ2-1 many TRBV11-2 TRBD2 CASSSASGNYNEQFF TGTGCCAGCAGCTCGGCTAGCGGGAACTACAATGAGCAGTTCTTC
TRBJ2-1 few TRBV18 NA CASSPQYNEQFF TGTGCCAGCTCACCGCAGTACAATGAGCAGTTCTTC
TRBJ2-1 few TRBV9 NA CASSVGSAFNEQFF TGTGCCAGCAGCGTAGGGAGCGCGTTCAATGAGCAGTTCTTC
TRBJ2-7 few TRBV6-5 TRBD2 CASSYSRAPGGEQYF TGTGCCAGCAGTTACTCCCGCGCCCCGGGGGGCGAGCAGTACTTC
TRBJ2-1 many TRBV6-2/TRBV6-3 NA CASRDSGFAYNEQFF TGTGCCAGCAGAGATAGCGGTTTCGCCTACAATGAGCAGTTCTTC
TRBJ2-1 NA TRBV4-3 NA CASSQVASYNEQFF TGCGCCAGCAGCCAAGTGGCCAGCTACAATGAGCAGTTCTTC
TRBJ2-5 many TRBV7-2 TRBD2 CASSSVTSGSRLQYF TGTGCCAGCAGCTCAGTAACTAGCGGGAGCAGGTTACAGTACTTC
TRBJ1-1 many TRBV28 TRBD1 CASSLEGATEAFF TGTGCCAGCAGTTTAGAGGGGGCAACTGAAGCTTTCTTT
TRBJ1-1 NA TRBV20-1 TRBD1 CSASYVTGGMNTEAFF TGCAGTGCTAGTTACGTGACAGGGGGTATGAACACTGAAGCTTTCTTT
TRBJ2-1 many TRBV27 TRBD1 CASSSTGSSYNEQFF TGTGCCAGCAGTTCGACAGGGAGCTCCTACAATGAGCAGTTCTTC
TRBJ2-3 few TRBV3-1 NA CASSQDWPSTDTQYF TGTGCCAGCAGCCAAGATTGGCCTAGCACAGATACGCAGTATTTT
TRBJ2-1 many TRBV4-2 TRBD2 CASSQDPSGSSYNEQFF TGTGCCAGCAGCCAAGACCCTAGCGGAAGCTCCTACAATGAGCAGTTCTTC
TRBJ2-7 few TRBV29-1 TRBD1 CSALFRGLYEQYF TGCAGCGCGCTATTCAGGGGGCTTTACGAGCAGTACTTC
TRBJ2-6 many TRBV7-9 NA CASSLGDGANVLTF TGTGCCAGCAGCTTAGGGGATGGGGCCAACGTCCTGACTTTC
TRBJ1-5 NA TRBV6-6 TRBD1 CASSTDRDQPQHF TGTGCCAGCAGTACCGACAGGGATCAGCCCCAGCATTTT
TRBJ1-1 many TRBV29-1 TRBD1 CSVGKGAVTEAFF TGCAGCGTTGGGAAGGGGGCAGTCACTGAAGCTTTCTTT
TRBJ2-3 many TRBV7-9 TRBD2 CASTGLATDTQYF TGTGCCAGCACCGGACTAGCCACAGATACGCAGTATTTT
TRBJ2-5 many TRBV7-7 NA CASSLWVGETQYF TGTGCTAGCAGCTTATGGGTCGGAGAGACCCAGTACTTC
TRBJ2-1 once TRBV28 NA CAIRSAKSSYNEQFF TGTGCCATCCGGAGCGCAAAAAGCTCCTACAATGAGCAGTTCTTC
TRBJ2-5 NA TRBV12-3/TRBV12-4 NA CASSLIRGNQETQYF TGTGCCAGCAGTTTAATTCGGGGGAACCAAGAGACCCAGTACTTC